Following are 7 T cell receptor beta chains from one sample sequenced in a study of spatial heterogeneity in lung cancer. Time point here: sample taken at primary tumor resection. Without sorting, whole RNA was sequenced from tumor, nontumor lung or frozen PBMC. From the 5' RACE reads, TCRdb called clonotypes with MiXCR, one entry per CDR3 protein. The sample carries 230 or so distinct CDR3 sequences, around a fifth recorded once. The sequenced sample was PBMCs, obtained at surgery. The receptor set was obtained from a male donor with early-stage non-small cell lung cancer.

This clonotype was found a few times. This beta chain was picked up by a library intended for alpha chains and is off target, so its count carries little meaning. The V gene is TRBV6-2 or TRBV6-3, the J gene TRBJ2-3; tentative D call: TRBD2 (6 bases). The CDR3 covers 11 residues. Germline loops: CDR1 MNHEY, CDR2 SVGEGT. The germline V and J ends were trimmed by 8 bases and 4 bases, with 7 bases remaining between them. The CDR3 region is CASSSADTQYF. For the CDR3, the DNA is TGTGCCAGCTCTAGCGCAGATACGCAGTATTTT.

Comment on this clonotype: Since it is a stray read in a library aimed at alpha chains, this beta chain has a size that is not meaningful. The rearrangement links TRBV4-1 to TRBJ2-1; D may match TRBD1 or TRBD2 (5 bases each). The CDR3 loop spans 14 amino acids. Trimming removed 4 bases from V and 5 bases from J, with 12 bases in between. CDR1 MGHRA and CDR2 YSYEKL come from the germline V gene. The CDR3 DNA reads TGCGCCAGCAGCCGTCAGGTGGGGGACAATGAGCAGTTCTTC. Its protein product is CASSRQVGDNEQFF.

This clonotype is termed large. This beta chain represents an off-target read in a library built for alpha chains; its size is of limited meaning. The chain links TRBV7-3 to TRBJ2-5; D perhaps matches TRBD2 (5 bases). V was shortened by 0 bases and J by 3 bases, with 5 bases between the two germline ends. The CDR3 extends over 13 amino acids. Germline-derived CDR1 and CDR2 are SGHTA and FQGTGA. The CDR3 protein is CASSLTLEETQYF. CDR3 coding DNA: TGTGCCAGCAGCTTAACACTAGAAGAGACCCAGTACTTC.

Worth noting for this clonotype: This beta chain was picked up by a library intended for alpha chains and is off target, so its count carries little meaning. The genes are TRBV20-1 and TRBJ2-4; 9 bases fit TRBD1. The V gene end was trimmed by 5 bases and the J gene end by 8 bases; junction bases not matched to a gene: 7. The CDR3 length is 13 residues. In germline, CDR1 is DFQATT, CDR2 SNEGSKA (reference sequence). CDR3 residues: CSASRQGEDIQYF. For the CDR3, the DNA is TGCAGTGCTTCGAGACAGGGGGAGGACATTCAGTACTTC.

With respect to this clonotype: This beta chain was picked up by a library intended for alpha chains and is off target, so its count carries little meaning. V is TRBV9 and J is TRBJ1-2; D gene uncertain. Trimming pared 5 bases from V and 4 bases from J, leaving 12 bases between. The CDR3 is 13 residues long. Germline CDR1 reads SGDLS; CDR2 reads YYNGEE. The CDR3 sequence: CASSEDVSYGYTF. The CDR3 coding sequence is TGTGCCAGCAGTGAGGACGTGAGCTATGGCTACACCTTC.

In its sample, this clonotype was seen a few times. This beta chain lies outside the target of a library built for alpha chains; its clone size means little. The V and J genes are TRBV9 and TRBJ2-5, with TRBD2 matching 7 bases. The CDR3 is 14 amino acids. The V and J ends lost 3 bases and 2 bases, in that order; junction bases with no gene match: 4. CDR1 is SGDLS and CDR2 is YYNGEE in the germline V gene. CDR3 coding DNA: TGTGCCAGCAGCGAGGGCGGGGGTCAAGAGACCCAGTACTTC. It encodes CASSEGGGQETQYF.

There are a few counts of this clonotype. This beta chain turned up in a library designed for alpha chains; as an off-target read, its abundance says little. The chain links TRBV5-1 to TRBJ2-2; either TRBD1 or TRBD2 may fit D (5 bases each). V lost 2 bases, J lost 6 bases, and 11 bases lay in between. Germline V CDR1 and CDR2: SGHRS, YFSETQ. This CDR3 has 14 amino acids. The CDR3 DNA reads as TGCGCCAGCAGCTTTACGGGGCTCCCCGGGGAGCTGTTTTTT. It is translated as CASSFTGLPGELFF. Drawing the rest from reference TRBV5-1 and TRBJ2-2, the complete variable domain is KAGVTQTPRYLIKTRGQQVTLSCSPISGHRSVSWYQQTPGQGLQFLFEYFSETQRNKGNFPGRFSGRQFSNSRSEMNVSTLELGDSALYLCASSFTGLPGELFFGEGSRLTVL.